This T cell receptor beta chain was sequenced during a study of shared clonotypes between healthy human individuals. V lost 4 bases, J lost 4 bases, and 7 bases stayed unmatched. The CDR3 extends over 14 amino acids. Looked up from germline, CDR1 is SGDLS and CDR2 is YYNGEE. Assay used: immunoSEQ multiplex PCR; TCRdb lists only in-frame clones, some missing. The top ten hold about 0.13% of the sample, which has 2 million to 2.5 million clones, around 95% seen once. For this clone: No antigen is known for it.

Study outcomes and limitations: Clonotypes shared by all four donors outscored non-shared clonotypes in generation probability. Clonotypes that were shared across several donors made up approximately 5.1% of naive CD4 clonotypes. An effect of sequencing depth on clonotype sharing among donors was expected. The study's rarefaction showed incomplete sorted-subset sequencing despite large depth.

The chain uses TRBV9 and TRBJ1-2, with 7 bases fitting TRBD1. The sequence came from a man between 18 and 29 years old in good health. Sequencing was carried out using naive CD4+ T cells sorted from blood. This sample's subset: CD45RA+ positively selected. The CDR3 sequence: CASSPRRDSYGYTF. DNA for the CDR3: TGTGCCAGCAGCCCCCGGAGGGACAGCTATGGCTACACCTTC.